The 27 T cell receptor beta chains presented below share a single source sample, sequenced in a study of shared clonotypes between healthy human individuals. Sequencing used immunoSEQ multiplex PCR; TCRdb keeps in-frame clones, though not all of them. The sample has some 1.4 million clones; roughly 96% are singletons. Sequencing was performed on naive CD4+ T cells sorted from blood. Indicated subset: CD45RA+ positively selected. These receptors all come from a man in his thirties or forties in good health.

The J gene is TRBJ1-5, the V gene TRBV5-1, with 9 bases lining up with TRBD1. After removal of 4 bases from V and 5 bases from J, the junction contained 4 bases not matched to a gene. The CDR3 loop spans 14 amino acids. Looked up from germline, CDR1 is SGHRS and CDR2 is YFSETQ. The CDR3 sequence: CASSQDRGDQPQHF. The CDR3 bases are TGCGCCAGCAGCCAGGACAGGGGAGATCAGCCCCAGCATTTT.

A note on this clone: Other nucleotide sequences from this sample produce the same CDR3. This chain links TRBV18 with TRBJ1-1; the D gene is possibly TRBD1 (6 bases). In germline, CDR1 is KGHSH, CDR2 LQKENI. CDR3 length equals 13 residues. V was trimmed by 3 bases and J by 4 bases, leaving 9 bases between them. The CDR3 nucleotides read TGTGCCAGCTCACCTAGGGGGGGCACTGAAGCTTTCTTT. The encoded protein is CASSPRGGTEAFF. The complete variable domain, with remaining parts taken from reference TRBV18 and TRBJ1-1, reads NAGVMQNPRHLVRRRGQEARLRCSPMKGHSHVYWYRQLPEEGLKFMVYLQKENIIDESGMPKERFSAEFPKEGPSILRIQQVVRGDSAAYFCASSPRGGTEAFFGQGTRLTVV.

The chain recombines TRBV9 with TRBJ2-2; D is unresolved. Germline lookup yields CDR1 SGDLS and CDR2 YYNGEE. V was pared by 4 bases and J by 3 bases, with 7 bases between. CDR3 size: 13 residues. CDR3 sequence (DNA): TGTGCCAGCAGCCCCCGCGACACCGGGGAGCTGTTTTTT. Its translation is CASSPRDTGELFF.

The J gene is TRBJ2-3, the V gene TRBV11-2; D is undetermined. The CDR3 loop spans 15 amino acids. Trimming shortened V by 2 bases and J by 0 bases, and 9 bases separated the two germline ends. Germline assignment: CDR1 SGHAT and CDR2 FQNNGV. The DNA of the CDR3 is TGTGCCAGCAGCTTATTCGAGGCTAGCACAGATACGCAGTATTTT. This gives the protein CASSLFEASTDTQYF.

The rearrangement joins TRBV15 to TRBJ1-2, with 7 positions matching TRBD1. This CDR3 is built from 15 residues. V dropped 0 bases and J dropped 0; count of bases not matched to a gene: 1. Germline CDR1 reads LNHNV; CDR2 reads YYDKDF (reference sequence). CDR3 in amino acids: CATSREQGTNYGYTF. In nucleotides, the CDR3 is TGTGCCACCAGCAGAGAACAGGGGACTAACTATGGCTACACCTTC.

V gene TRBV18 combines with J gene TRBJ2-1; the match to TRBD2 covers 7 bases. The CDR3 runs 19 residues. Trimming cost V 6 bases and J 0 bases; bases outside gene matches: 17. Germline V gene lookup returns CDR1 KGHSH and CDR2 LQKENI. CDR3 protein: CASSQRLSSGTDSYNEQFF. DNA for the CDR3: TGTGCCAGCTCGCAACGATTGTCTAGCGGTACAGACTCCTACAATGAGCAGTTCTTC.

This sequence joins TRBV7-9 and TRBJ2-1; 12 bases match TRBD1. The CDR3 is made up of 16 amino acids. V shed 8 bases, J shed 13 bases, and the junction held 18 bases outside the gene matches. Germline CDR1 reads SEHNR; CDR2 reads FQNEAQ (reference sequence). The CDR3 loop reads CASVKSGTGGVFVQFF. The CDR3 bases are TGTGCCAGCGTTAAAAGCGGGACAGGGGGCGTTTTCGTTCAGTTCTTC.

The chain carries TRBV29-1 and TRBJ2-5, with 8 bases fitting TRBD1. CDR1 and CDR2 from the germline V gene are SQVTM and ANQGSEA. This CDR3 spans 15 amino acids. J lost 1 base, V lost 5 bases, and 9 bases had no gene match. The CDR3 loop reads CSVSSGQGFQETQYF. The CDR3 DNA sequence: TGCAGCGTTTCATCTGGACAGGGATTCCAAGAGACCCAGTACTTC.

The CDR3 here is CASLRTLVRGKVEGNQPQHF. The DNA of the CDR3 is TGTGCCAGCCTACGGACTCTTGTTAGGGGGAAGGTTGAAGGCAATCAGCCCCAGCATTTT. The rearrangement links TRBV28 to TRBJ1-5; D is perhaps TRBD1 (6 bases). Per germline, CDR1 MDHEN and CDR2 SYDVKM. This CDR3 comprises 20 residues. V dropped 8 bases and J dropped 2 bases, with 31 bases sitting between them.

The V and J genes are TRBV14 and TRBJ2-5; 7 positions agree with TRBD1. Trimming took 4 bases from V and 1 from J; bases not matched to a gene: 12. From germline, CDR1 is SGHDN and CDR2 FVKESK. The CDR3 runs to 17 residues. The CDR3 DNA reads as TGTGCCAGCAGCCGACGGCTCGGACAGGCGCTCCAAGAGACCCAGTACTTC. Its translation: CASSRRLGQALQETQYF. The full variable domain, in which reference TRBV14 and TRBJ2-5 provide the parts outside the CDR3, is EAGVTQFPSHSVIEKGQTVTLRCDPISGHDNLYWYRRVMGKEIKFLLHFVKESKQDESGMPNNRFLAERTGGTYSTLKVQPAELEDSGVYFCASSRRLGQALQETQYFGPGTRLLVL.

The chain recombines TRBV27 with TRBJ2-2; D gene ambiguous. Per germline, CDR1 MNHEY and CDR2 SMNVEV (reference sequence). V was pared by 3 bases and J by 0 bases, with 11 bases between. The length of the CDR3 is 16 residues. CDR3 coding DNA: TGTGCCAGCAGTTTCCCCCTAGGGTCGAACACCGGGGAGCTGTTTTTT. Translating gives CASSFPLGSNTGELFF.

This chain joins TRBV18 and TRBJ1-5; D is unclear. V was trimmed by 1 base and J by 0 bases, leaving 13 bases between them. Germline assignment: CDR1 KGHSH and CDR2 LQKENI. The CDR3 loop spans 17 amino acids. As DNA, the CDR3 is TGTGCCAGCTCACCACTCCCCCCTGCTGATAGCAATCAGCCCCAGCATTTT. Encoded protein: CASSPLPPADSNQPQHF.

The V gene is TRBV6-6, the J gene TRBJ1-1; D call uncertain. V shed 4 bases and J shed 1 base, with 7 bases lying between them. Germline CDR1 MNHNY, CDR2 SVGAGI (reference sequence). This CDR3 has 13 amino acids. The CDR3 DNA is TGTGCCAGCAGTTCCCTGCCGAACACTGAAGCTTTCTTT. Its protein product is CASSSLPNTEAFF.

The rearrangement links TRBV6-5 to TRBJ1-2; D remains unclear. Germline CDR1 MNHEY, CDR2 SVGAGI. The CDR3 is 14 amino acids. V shed 0 bases and J shed 4 bases, with 9 bases lying between them. The CDR3 DNA reads as TGTGCCAGCAGTTACTCGGGCAGGTTCTATGGCTACACCTTC. As protein: CASSYSGRFYGYTF.

With respect to this clone: This same CDR3 is encoded by further DNA sequences in the sample. J is TRBJ2-7 and V is TRBV15; tentative D call: TRBD2 (6 bases). Per the germline V gene, CDR1 is LNHNV and CDR2 is YYDKDF (reference sequence). The CDR3 extends over 14 amino acids. Deletions cut 1 base from V and 3 bases from J, with 10 bases between. The CDR3 protein is CATSRGQGGYEQYF. The CDR3 coding sequence is TGTGCCACCAGCAGAGGGCAGGGAGGCTACGAGCAGTACTTC.

This chain links TRBV6-6 with TRBJ1-2, with D perhaps TRBD1 (5 bases). Germline lookup yields CDR1 MNHNY and CDR2 SVGAGI (reference sequence). V was clipped by 8 bases and J by 3 bases, with 19 bases between them. The CDR3 is 15 residues long. The CDR3 spells CASLGWEARDYGYTF. CDR3 DNA sequence: TGTGCCAGCCTAGGCTGGGAAGCCAGGGACTATGGCTACACCTTC.

The rearrangement links TRBV27 to TRBJ2-1; perhaps TRBD1 as D (6 bases). Germline V gene data show CDR1 as MNHEY and CDR2 as SMNVEV (reference sequence). The V end lost 4 bases, the J end lost 9 bases, and 19 bases lay between the germline ends. The CDR3 consists of 15 residues. The CDR3 bases are TGTGCCAGCAGTTCTGCCCAGGGGAGAAACGCTGAGCAGTTCTTC. It yields the protein CASSSAQGRNAEQFF.

Remarks on this clone: Other nucleotide sequences from this sample produce the same CDR3. The chain links TRBV7-8 to TRBJ2-5; no clear D gene. Germline V CDR1 and CDR2: SGHVS, FQNEAQ. V lost 0 bases, J lost 2 bases, and 1 base lay in between. CDR3 length: 12 residues. The chain's CDR3 is CASSLAQETQYF. The CDR3 coding sequence is TGTGCCAGCAGCTTAGCACAAGAGACCCAGTACTTC.

J is TRBJ2-2 and V is TRBV27; 12 bases are a match to TRBD2. With 8 bases clipped from V and 3 bases from J, the junction kept 7 bases outside the gene matches. The CDR3 contains 16 residues. Germline V gene sequence: CDR1 MNHEY, CDR2 SMNVEV (reference sequence). Written as DNA, the CDR3 is TGTGCCAGCGCCCTAGCGGGAGGGCCGGACACCGGGGAGCTGTTTTTT. Its protein is CASALAGGPDTGELFF.

The rearrangement joins TRBV10-1 to TRBJ2-7; TRBD1 matches 9 bases. The CDR3 extends over 14 amino acids. V was clipped by 5 bases and J by 3 bases; unmatched bases: 5. The germline V gene has CDR1 WNHNN and CDR2 SYGVQD (reference sequence). The CDR3: CASSIQGAGYEQYF. In DNA form, the CDR3 reads TGCGCCAGCAGTATACAGGGGGCCGGCTACGAGCAGTACTTC.

This clone was detected a few times. V gene TRBV18 combines with J gene TRBJ2-2; 7 bases are shared with TRBD2. J lost 8 bases, V lost 1 base, and 4 bases had no gene match. The CDR3 runs to 14 residues. Germline lookup yields CDR1 KGHSH and CDR2 LQKENI. CDR3 sequence reads: CASSPQSGKGELFF. In DNA form, the CDR3 reads TGTGCCAGCTCACCACAAAGCGGGAAGGGGGAGCTGTTTTTT.

V is TRBV11-2 and J is TRBJ2-1, with D perhaps TRBD1 or TRBD2 (6 bases each). The CDR3 covers 15 residues. Germline CDR1 and CDR2: SGHAT and FQNNGV. V lost 1 base to trimming and J lost 4 bases, with 11 bases between them. CDR3 in amino acids: CASSLGRGAYNEQFF. CDR3 bases: TGTGCCAGCAGCTTAGGGAGGGGGGCTTACAATGAGCAGTTCTTC.

This clone was recorded a few times. The chain is built from TRBV13 and TRBJ1-2; no reliable D call. V dropped 2 bases and J dropped 6 bases, with 7 bases sitting between them. CDR1 and CDR2 from the germline V gene are PRHDT and FYEKMQ (reference sequence). The CDR3 spans 12 residues. CDR3 loop: CASSLPRDGYTF. CDR3 nucleotides: TGTGCCAGCAGCTTACCGAGAGATGGCTACACCTTC. The whole variable domain, remainder taken from reference TRBV13 and TRBJ1-2, is AAGVIQSPRHLIKEKRETATLKCYPIPRHDTVYWYQQGPGQDPQFLISFYEKMQSDKGSIPDRFSAQQFSDYHSELNMSSLELGDSALYFCASSLPRDGYTFGSGTRLTVV.

V and J are TRBV7-9 and TRBJ2-7; 11 bases match TRBD2. The CDR3 has 15 residues. The V gene's germline CDR1 is SEHNR and CDR2 FQNEAQ (reference sequence). Unmatched junction bases numbered 7, after V lost 5 bases and J lost 4 bases. The DNA of the CDR3 is TGTGCCAGCAGCACCACTAGCGGGAGAGTTTACGAGCAGTACTTC. Amino acids: CASSTTSGRVYEQYF.

The chain has TRBV5-4 and TRBJ1-1; D not certain. V was pared by 0 bases and J by 5 bases, with 14 bases between. The CDR3 loop spans 15 amino acids. Germline CDR1 is SGHNT and CDR2 is YYREEE (reference sequence). CDR3 amino acids: CASSLGGSGITEAFF. The CDR3, as DNA: TGTGCCAGCAGCTTGGGCGGGAGTGGTATAACTGAAGCTTTCTTT. Full variable domain (remainder filled in from reference TRBV5-4 and TRBJ1-1): ETGVTQSPTHLIKTRGQQVTLRCSSQSGHNTVSWYQQALGQGPQFIFQYYREEENGRGNFPPRFSGLQFPNYSSELNVNALELDDSALYLCASSLGGSGITEAFFGQGTRLTVV.

The chain couples TRBV11-2 to TRBJ1-3, with 7 bases matching TRBD1. Trimming at V came to 5 bases and at J to 2 bases, leaving 18 bases not matched to a gene. CDR1 is SGHAT, CDR2 FQNNGV, per germline. The CDR3 has 19 residues. CDR3 amino acids: CASSIRQGGYEVAGNTIYF. The CDR3 DNA is TGTGCCAGCAGCATACGACAGGGCGGATACGAAGTCGCTGGAAACACCATATATTTT.

In DNA, the CDR3 is TGTGCCAGCAGTTACTCACCCTCGGGACAGGGGGACTACACCTTC. Translated, it gives CASSYSPSGQGDYTF. The J gene is TRBJ1-2, the V gene TRBV6-5; 11 bases fit TRBD1. Germline trimming cut 0 bases from V and 10 bases from J; bases unmatched to any gene: 7. Germline loops: CDR1 MNHEY, CDR2 SVGAGI. The CDR3 consists of 15 residues.